Detailed here is one TCR beta chain. What it binds is not known. These data belong to a study of CD8+CD57+ T cells in acquired aplastic anemia. Study information: CD4+ and CD8+ cells, once sorted, gave DNA averaging about 3 ug. Notes on the study in general: Patients were compared with controls for CD8+ Simpson's diversity, and no significant difference emerged. About 30 was the count of CD8+ CDR3 sequences that patients shared with controls.

CDR3 size: 15 residues. The V and J ends lost 6 bases and 0 bases respectively, with 15 bases between them. Germline V gene sequence: CDR1 SNHLY, CDR2 FYNNEI. TCR beta VDJ and CDR3 were profiled, and genomic DNA was the template. TCRdb reanalysed the reads using MiXCR and keeps one entry per CDR3 protein. Among under 200,000 distinct CDR3 sequences, around half were seen once, and the ten largest hold around 2.9%. For sequencing, patients were chosen who had shown expansion of CD8+CD57+ cells by flow cytometry. Patients had undergone no therapy by the time their blood was sampled. Specimen: sorted CD4+, CD8+, or CD8+CD57+ T cells (not recorded which) from PBMCs. This clonotype was sampled from a human donor with aplastic anemia. The chain links TRBV2 to TRBJ2-7; possible D gene TRBD1, 5 bases. CDR3 nucleotides: TGTGCCAGCAGCCTCAGGGAATCCGGCTCCTACGAGCAGTACTTC. It codes for CASSLRESGSYEQYF.